These T cell receptor beta chains were read from a single sample in a study of T-cell reconstitution after alpha-beta-depleted transplantation in children. MiXCR was run by TCRdb on the PCR reads, yielding one entry per CDR3 protein. The sample consists of hundreds of thousands of distinct CDR3 sequences, around a sixth of them appearing once. The sample here was PBMCs from the stem cell graft donor, taken from the stem cell graft. The receptors derive from a human donor who donated a stem cell graft to a child with acute myeloid leukemia. Each CDR3 is given with its conserved first and last residue. A D gene is named only where the DNA matches it firmly. A row's size may be missing; if present it is once, few, many or a size class.

j_call d_call v_call clone_size cdr3_aa cdr3_nt
TRBJ1-5 . TRBV2 . CAIGPDAYNQPQHF TGTGCCATAGGGCCGGACGCCTACAATCAGCCCCAGCATTTT
TRBJ2-7 TRBD1 TRBV12-5 few CASGSPPTGGKYEQYF TGTGCTAGTGGTTCCCCCCCGACAGGGGGTAAGTACGAGCAGTACTTC
TRBJ1-1 . TRBV5-1 many CASSFRTENTEAFF TGTGCCAGCAGCTTCCGGACAGAGAACACTGAAGCTTTCTTT
TRBJ2-2 . TRBV20-1 many CSASLGTNTGELFF TGCAGTGCGTCGTTAGGGACCAACACCGGGGAGCTGTTTTTT
TRBJ2-1 TRBD2 TRBV12-3/TRBV12-4 few CASSPRTSGRFNEQFF TGTGCCAGCAGTCCGAGGACTAGCGGGCGGTTCAATGAGCAGTTCTTC
TRBJ2-3 TRBD1 TRBV5-1 few CASSLEGTGTDTQYF TGCGCCAGCAGCTTGGAAGGGACAGGGACAGATACGCAGTATTTT
TRBJ2-2 . TRBV10-2 . CASTYPRTGTNTGELFF TGCGCCAGCACCTACCCACGAACAGGGACGAACACCGGGGAGCTGTTTTTT
TRBJ1-2 . TRBV29-1 many CSLYSGADYGYTF TGCAGCTTATATTCGGGGGCGGACTATGGCTACACCTTC
TRBJ2-2 TRBD2 TRBV29-1 many CSVEGGDTGELFF TGCAGCGTTGAGGGAGGGGACACCGGGGAGCTGTTTTTT
TRBJ1-2 TRBD1 TRBV20-1 . CSASRGTASGYTF TGCAGTGCTTCCCGGGGGACAGCGTCCGGCTACACCTTC
TRBJ2-3 . TRBV6-5 . CASSYVTRDTDTQYF TGTGCCAGCAGTTACGTGACGCGTGACACAGATACGCAGTATTTT
TRBJ2-1 . TRBV7-2 few CASSLLGNNEQFF TGTGCCAGCAGCCTCCTAGGGAACAATGAGCAGTTCTTC
TRBJ1-2 . TRBV6-1 many CASSEFEGGGYTF TGTGCCAGCAGTGAATTCGAGGGTGGCGGCTACACCTTC
TRBJ1-1 . TRBV12-3/TRBV12-4 few CASIRRSNTEAFF TGTGCCAGCATACGCAGGAGTAACACTGAAGCTTTCTTT
TRBJ2-4 TRBD1 TRBV10-3 . CAISVAGQENIQYF TGTGCCATCAGTGTCGCAGGACAGGAAAACATTCAGTACTTC
TRBJ1-1 . TRBV12-3/TRBV12-4 many CASPGGYSNTEAFF TGTGCCAGCCCGGGGGGATATAGCAACACTGAAGCTTTCTTT
TRBJ2-7 . TRBV20-1 few CSAREGGRTYEQYF TGCAGTGCTAGAGAGGGAGGCCGTACCTACGAGCAGTACTTC
TRBJ1-5 . TRBV20-1 few CSAGDPSGSSNQPQHF TGCAGTGCTGGGGACCCATCGGGGAGTAGCAATCAGCCCCAGCATTTT
TRBJ1-2 TRBD1 TRBV5-1 many CASSLGQGAHGYTF TGCGCCAGCAGCTTGGGACAGGGGGCGCACGGCTACACCTTC
TRBJ1-1 . TRBV5-1 many CASSADSGAFF TGCGCCAGCAGCGCGGACAGTGGAGCTTTCTTT
TRBJ1-3 . TRBV29-1 . CSVVDVSSGNTIYF TGCAGCGTTGTCGACGTTAGCTCTGGAAACACCATATATTTT
TRBJ2-1 . TRBV29-1 many CSTSSRSSYNEQFF TGCAGCACCTCGTCCCGGAGCTCCTACAATGAGCAGTTCTTC
TRBJ2-1 TRBD2 TRBV5-1 few CASSLRGPSGGAPFNEQFF TGCGCCAGCAGCCTCCGGGGCCCTAGCGGGGGGGCTCCATTCAATGAGCAGTTCTTC
TRBJ2-7 . TRBV15 once CATSWGFSEQYF TGTGCCACCAGCTGGGGGTTCAGCGAGCAGTACTTC
TRBJ2-1 . TRBV24-1 many CATSFAVEQFF TGTGCCACCAGTTTCGCCGTTGAGCAGTTCTTC
TRBJ1-3 . TRBV20-1 many CSALGTGNTIYF TGCAGTGCCCTGGGAACTGGAAACACCATATATTTT
TRBJ2-3 TRBD2 TRBV20-1 many CSARAGGTPSGTDTQYF TGCAGTGCTAGAGCCGGGGGGACGCCGTCCGGCACAGATACGCAGTATTTT
TRBJ2-3 . TRBV7-9 few CASSLARTHPTDTQYF TGTGCCAGCAGCTTAGCGCGCACCCATCCCACAGATACGCAGTATTTT
TRBJ2-5 . TRBV20-1 . CSAAIGGETQYF TGCAGTGCTGCAATAGGGGGAGAGACCCAGTACTTC
TRBJ2-2 TRBD2 TRBV6-1 many CASTTSGGGTGELFF TGTGCCAGCACCACTAGCGGGGGCGGCACCGGGGAGCTGTTTTTT
TRBJ2-7 . TRBV11-2 . CASSLVKRGPSYEQYF TGTGCCAGCAGCTTAGTCAAGAGGGGACCATCCTACGAGCAGTACTTC
TRBJ1-1 TRBD1 TRBV20-1 . CSAATGDRILAFF TGCAGTGCTGCAACAGGGGATCGAATTCTTGCTTTCTTT
TRBJ2-7 . TRBV15 few CATGDSGSYEQYF TGTGCCACCGGAGACAGCGGATCCTACGAGCAGTACTTC
TRBJ1-1 . TRBV12-3/TRBV12-4 many CASSFTGIVFLNTEAFF TGTGCCAGCAGTTTCACGGGGATAGTGTTTCTGAACACTGAAGCTTTCTTT
TRBJ2-3 . TRBV12-3/TRBV12-4 few CASSLWDGGTDTQYF TGTGCCAGCAGTTTATGGGACGGAGGCACAGATACGCAGTATTTT
TRBJ1-1 . TRBV4-3 . CASSQEIGTNTEAFF TGCGCCAGCAGCCAAGAGATAGGGACGAACACTGAAGCTTTCTTT
TRBJ1-1 TRBD1 TRBV20-1 many CSARDQDRGRPEAFF TGCAGTGCTAGAGATCAAGACAGGGGGAGGCCTGAAGCTTTCTTT
TRBJ2-1 . TRBV4-3 . CASSQALSNEQFF TGCGCCAGCAGCCAAGCGTTGAGCAATGAGCAGTTCTTC
TRBJ2-7 . TRBV20-1 many CSASPVAYEQYF TGCAGTGCTAGCCCCGTAGCGTACGAGCAGTACTTC
TRBJ2-5 . TRBV6-2/TRBV6-3 . CASSYSLVRETQYF TGTGCCAGCAGTTACTCTCTAGTAAGGGAGACCCAGTACTTC
TRBJ2-6 . TRBV12-3/TRBV12-4 many CASSLAISGANVLTF TGTGCCAGCAGTCTAGCCATCTCTGGGGCCAACGTCCTGACTTTC
TRBJ1-2 . TRBV7-2 . CASSLWASEVYGYTF TGTGCCAGCAGCTTATGGGCCAGCGAAGTCTATGGCTACACCTTC
TRBJ1-2 . TRBV11-2 few CASSLLSGVNGYTF TGTGCCAGCAGCCTACTGTCGGGGGTGAATGGCTACACCTTC
TRBJ2-5 . TRBV20-1 few CSASLLNQETQYF TGCAGTGCTAGTTTGTTAAACCAAGAGACCCAGTACTTC
TRBJ1-2 TRBD1 TRBV7-9 . CASSLGDLQGASGYTF TGTGCCAGCAGCTTAGGAGACCTACAGGGGGCCTCTGGCTACACCTTC
TRBJ2-6 . TRBV7-9 few CAKLPQSGEVNVLTF TGTGCCAAATTGCCTCAAAGTGGGGAGGTCAACGTCCTGACTTTC
TRBJ2-2 . TRBV18 many CATRRPGKESGELFF TGTGCCACCCGCAGGCCGGGCAAGGAGAGCGGGGAGCTGTTTTTT
TRBJ1-2 . TRBV15 few CATSRDNRQDRYYGYTF TGTGCCACCAGCAGAGATAACCGCCAAGACAGATATTATGGCTACACCTTC
TRBJ1-2 . TRBV5-1 few CASSLPLGHGYTF TGCGCCAGCAGCTTACCACTGGGTCACGGCTACACCTTC
TRBJ1-1 . TRBV11-2 few CASFRGFGATEAFF TGTGCCAGCTTTAGAGGATTTGGGGCCACTGAAGCTTTCTTT